This T cell receptor beta chain was observed in a study of metastatic and nonmetastatic thyroid tumors. Across the study: The authors compared repertoires across blood and tumor or nodule tissue from malignant and benign thyroid patients.

The entire patient cohort was treatment-naive prior to thyroid surgery. On this clone itself: Its target is not known. This may arise from a read error, as a much more abundant clone is one base away.

Study findings and constraints: In blood and tumor, TCR beta diversity was reportedly significantly higher in malignant thyroid tumors than in benign nodules.

Authors' processing steps: The study's classifier, a distant-metastasis tool for papillary thyroid cancer, was built using CDR3 differences across clinicopathological groups. TCRdb redid the clone calls on the PCR reads using MiXCR. TCRdb's processing, not the study's, gives the V and J calls here. The sample shows tens of thousands of clones, 9.5% to 13% of them seen only once. This CDR3 spans 15 amino acids. Germline lookup yields CDR1 SGHAT and CDR2 FQDESV (reference sequence). With 1 base removed from V and 3 bases from J, the gap between germline ends came to 10 bases. This TCR derives from a female donor with papillary thyroid cancer or a benign thyroid nodule (not recorded which). Some clones in this sample may be carry-over from other donors' samples. The V and J genes are TRBV11-1 and TRBJ2-1; D gene ambiguous. What was sequenced was blood. In DNA, the CDR3 is TGTGCCAGCAGCTTAGAGGTGGGGTACTACAATGAGCAGTTCTTC. Translating it yields CASSLEVGYYNEQFF.